Sequencing of this T cell receptor (beta chain) was carried out in a study of blood T cell repertoires in COVID-19. Study at large: Acute and convalescent COVID-19 specimens originated in the United States, Italy and Spain. T cells, B-cell-depleted T cells, or PBMCs supplied cDNA or gDNA.

In the study's own analysis: Reference gene primer amplification gave estimated nucleated cell counts. TCRdb keeps only in-frame clones here, not all; method: immunoSEQ multiplex PCR. Clone size and the V and J calls come from that table; the DNA yielded D and trimming. The sample includes about 220,000 clones, roughly 85% of them seen just once. This CDR3 has 15 residues. V lost 7 bases to trimming and J lost 2 bases; unmatched junction nucleotides: 9. CDR1 is SEHNR and CDR2 is FQNEAQ in the germline V gene (reference sequence). The chain combines TRBV7-9 with TRBJ2-3; TRBD1 aligns across 7 bases. Sample: peripheral blood. The receptor was isolated from a man in his forties or fifties who had recovered from COVID-19. Here the CDR3 reads CASTLRDSTTDTQYF. The DNA for the CDR3 is TGTGCCAGCACCCTTCGGGACAGTACCACAGATACGCAGTATTTT.